This T cell receptor beta chain appears in the sequencing data of a study of shared clonotypes between healthy human individuals. The study's findings and limits: Despite large depth, rarefaction showed incomplete sorted-subset sequencing.

Notes on this clone: Its antigen is unidentified.

Trimming took off 0 bases at V and 3 bases at J, with 8 bases between the two ends. The CDR3 runs to 14 residues. The germline V gene has CDR1 SGHAT and CDR2 FQNNGV. In the study's own analysis: ImmunoSEQ gave junction-only sequences without quality scores, so filtering differed. Repertoires were generated with immunoSEQ multiplex PCR, while TCRdb's copy carries only in-frame clones and drops some. V and J calls and clone size are as listed in that table; D and trimming were resolved from the DNA. The sample holds about 580,000 clones, 95% to 98% seen once. The naive CD8 subset, CD45RO-negative cells positively selected for CCR7, excluded terminally differentiated effector memory CD45RA+ cells.

Sample: naive CD8+ T cells sorted from blood. The clonotype was recovered from a man aged 30 to 39 in good health. V gene TRBV11-2 combines with J gene TRBJ2-5, with D uncertain. CDR3 nucleotides: TGTGCCAGCAGCTTAGATATGTTGGAAGAGACCCAGTACTTC. Protein product: CASSLDMLEETQYF. The full variable domain, rest sourced from reference TRBV11-2 and TRBJ2-5, is EAGVAQSPRYKIIEKRQSVAFWCNPISGHATLYWYQQILGQGPKLLIQFQNNGVVDDSQLPKDRFSAERLKGVDSTLKIQPAKLEDSAVYLCASSLDMLEETQYFGPGTRLLVL.